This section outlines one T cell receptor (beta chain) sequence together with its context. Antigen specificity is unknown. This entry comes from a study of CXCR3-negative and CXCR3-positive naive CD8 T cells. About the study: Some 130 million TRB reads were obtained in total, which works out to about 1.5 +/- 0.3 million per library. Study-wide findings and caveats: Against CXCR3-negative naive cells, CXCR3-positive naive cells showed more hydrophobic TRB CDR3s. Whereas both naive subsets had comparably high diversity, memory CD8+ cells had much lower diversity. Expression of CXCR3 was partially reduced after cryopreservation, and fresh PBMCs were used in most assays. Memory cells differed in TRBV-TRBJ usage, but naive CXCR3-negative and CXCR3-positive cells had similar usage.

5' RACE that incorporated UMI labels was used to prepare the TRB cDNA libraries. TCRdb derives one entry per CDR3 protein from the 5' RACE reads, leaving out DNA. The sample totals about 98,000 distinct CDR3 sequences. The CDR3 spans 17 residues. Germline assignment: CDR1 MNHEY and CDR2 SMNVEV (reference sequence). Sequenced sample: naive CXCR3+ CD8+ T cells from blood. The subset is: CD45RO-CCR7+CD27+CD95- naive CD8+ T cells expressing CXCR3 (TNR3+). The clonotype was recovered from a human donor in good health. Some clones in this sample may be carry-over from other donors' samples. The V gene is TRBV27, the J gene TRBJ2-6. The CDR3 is CASSLWVDPSGANVLTF.